This is a list of T cell receptor beta chains from one sample in a study of cytotoxic CD8 clonotypes in ibrutinib-treated CLL. The method was immunoSEQ multiplex PCR; TCRdb's version includes in-frame clones alone and lacks a portion of them. The sample contains about 120,000 clones, roughly 60% of which appear only once. This specimen consisted of PBMCs, obtained after 24 months of ibrutinib treatment. The receptors derive from a human donor with chronic lymphocytic leukemia. CDR3s include the opening cysteine and the closing phenylalanine or tryptophan. Fields, in order: V gene, clone size, J gene, D gene, CDR3 protein, CDR3 DNA. The D gene is left open where the match is weak. The size field is filled for only some rows; it gives once, few, many or a size class.

V: TRBV5-1
size: .
J: TRBJ2-6
D: .
CDR3: CASSLAQASGANVLTF
DNA: TGCGCCAGTAGTCTGGCACAGGCCTCTGGGGCCAACGTCCTGACTTTC

V: TRBV5-1
size: .
J: TRBJ2-2
D: TRBD1
CDR3: CASSPGDRGNTGELFF
DNA: TGCGCCAGCAGCCCCGGAGACAGGGGCAACACCGGGGAGCTGTTTTTT

V: TRBV4-3
size: .
J: TRBJ2-2
D: .
CDR3: CASSQALARAGELFF
DNA: TGCGCCAGCAGCCAAGCTCTAGCGAGGGCCGGGGAGCTGTTTTTT

V: TRBV27
size: few
J: TRBJ2-3
D: .
CDR3: CASRRSGLRTDTQYF
DNA: TGTGCCAGCAGACGCTCCGGGCTCCGCACAGATACGCAGTATTTT

V: TRBV28
size: .
J: TRBJ2-7
D: TRBD1
CDR3: CASSTLARDRSYEQYF
DNA: TGTGCCAGCAGTACTCTCGCCCGGGACAGAAGCTACGAGCAGTACTTC

V: TRBV7-3
size: many
J: TRBJ1-5
D: .
CDR3: CASSPGPYQPQHF
DNA: TGTGCCAGCAGCCCGGGACCGTATCAGCCCCAGCATTTT

V: TRBV5-6
size: .
J: TRBJ2-1
D: .
CDR3: CASSREQVPLYNEQFF
DNA: TGTGCCAGCAGCCGAGAACAGGTTCCCCTCTACAATGAGCAGTTCTTC

V: TRBV9
size: .
J: TRBJ1-6
D: TRBD1
CDR3: CATGQGGNNSPLHF
DNA: TGTGCCACCGGACAGGGAGGGAATAATTCACCCCTCCACTTT

V: TRBV30
size: .
J: TRBJ1-1
D: .
CDR3: CAWSVRENTEAFF
DNA: TGTGCCTGGAGTGTACGGGAGAACACTGAAGCTTTCTTT

V: TRBV5-1
size: .
J: TRBJ2-1
D: TRBD1
CDR3: CASSLQGVRNNEQFF
DNA: TGCGCCAGCAGCCTACAGGGGGTTCGGAACAATGAGCAGTTCTTC

V: TRBV11-1
size: many
J: TRBJ1-1
D: .
CDR3: CASTLVGGSTEAFF
DNA: TGTGCCAGCACCCTCGTGGGAGGGAGCACTGAAGCTTTCTTT